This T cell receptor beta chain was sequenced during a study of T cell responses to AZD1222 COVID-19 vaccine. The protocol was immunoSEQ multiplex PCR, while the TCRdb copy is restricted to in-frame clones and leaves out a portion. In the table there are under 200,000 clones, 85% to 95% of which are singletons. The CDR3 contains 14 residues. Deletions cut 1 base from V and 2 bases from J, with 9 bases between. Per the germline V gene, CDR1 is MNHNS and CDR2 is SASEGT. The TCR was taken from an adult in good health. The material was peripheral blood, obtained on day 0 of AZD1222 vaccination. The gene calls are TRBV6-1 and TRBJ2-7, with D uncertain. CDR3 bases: TGTGCCAGCAGTGAAGTGTCCGGTCCCTACGAGCAGTACTTC. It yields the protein CASSEVSGPYEQYF.